Following are 29 T cell receptor beta chains from one sample sequenced in a study of shared clonotypes between healthy human individuals. This table comes from immunoSEQ multiplex PCR, and its TCRdb copy is limited to in-frame clones, with some not included. The table includes about 520,000 clones, roughly 95% detected once. The sequencing input was naive CD4+ T cells sorted from blood. Subset given: CD45RA+ positively selected. The receptors were sampled from a woman aged 25-40 years in good health.

The chain is built from TRBV18 and TRBJ2-5; D is perhaps TRBD1 or TRBD2 (5 bases each). The V end was cut by 4 bases, the J end by 1 base, with 13 bases between. The CDR3 covers 15 residues. Per germline, CDR1 KGHSH and CDR2 LQKENI. The CDR3 DNA reads TGTGCCAGCTCACTTGCCCCCGGGACCCAAGAGACCCAGTACTTC. Amino acids: CASSLAPGTQETQYF. Together with reference TRBV18 and TRBJ2-5, the CDR3 gives the full variable domain: NAGVMQNPRHLVRRRGQEARLRCSPMKGHSHVYWYRQLPEEGLKFMVYLQKENIIDESGMPKERFSAEFPKEGPSILRIQQVVRGDSAAYFCASSLAPGTQETQYFGPGTRLLVL.

The chain has TRBV28 and TRBJ1-5; a possible D gene is TRBD1 (6 bases). Deletions cut 7 bases from V and 6 bases from J, with 19 bases between. CDR1 MDHEN and CDR2 SYDVKM come from the germline V gene. This CDR3 contains 15 residues. CDR3 sequence (DNA): TGTGCCAGCAATATAGGGGGGGAACTATTTCAGCCCCAGCATTTT. It yields the protein CASNIGGELFQPQHF.

With regard to this clone: The sample carries other DNA sequences with the same CDR3. The chain combines TRBV28 with TRBJ1-5, with 8 bases lining up with TRBD1. Germline CDR1 and CDR2: MDHEN and SYDVKM. The CDR3 is 14 residues long. Trimming cost V 4 bases and J 3 bases; bases outside gene matches: 2. CDR3 sequence: CASSSGQDNQPQHF. CDR3 DNA: TGTGCCAGCAGTTCGGGACAGGACAATCAGCCCCAGCATTTT.

The chain combines TRBV28 with TRBJ1-6; D gene unclear. With 3 bases removed from V and 1 base from J, the gap between germline ends came to 1 base. Germline V gene data show CDR1 as MDHEN and CDR2 as SYDVKM. The CDR3 contains 13 residues. CDR3 residues: CASSFSYNSPLHF. The CDR3 DNA reads TGTGCCAGCAGTTTTTCCTATAATTCACCCCTCCACTTT.

The chain is built from TRBV18 and TRBJ2-1; 10 positions match TRBD1. CDR3 length equals 18 residues. CDR1 KGHSH and CDR2 LQKENI come from the germline V gene. J lost 9 bases, V lost 2 bases, and 16 bases had no gene match. DNA for the CDR3: TGTGCCAGCTCACCATTTGTCGCGGACAGGGGGATTAGGGGTGAGCAGTTCTTC. This codes for CASSPFVADRGIRGEQFF.

The chain couples TRBV6-4 to TRBJ1-1; 7 bases align to TRBD1. The CDR3 loop spans 14 amino acids. The germline gives CDR1 MRHNA, CDR2 SNTAGT. After removal of 8 bases from V and 6 bases from J, the junction contained 12 bases not matched to a gene. The CDR3 DNA reads TGTGCCAGCCGAGAACAGGGGACGAGCGCTGAAGCTTTCTTT. Residues: CASREQGTSAEAFF.

V is TRBV5-1 and J is TRBJ2-2, with D hard to call. The germline V and J ends were trimmed by 1 base and 0 bases, with 10 bases remaining between them. The CDR3 consists of 16 residues. In germline, CDR1 is SGHRS, CDR2 YFSETQ. CDR3 in DNA: TGCGCCAGCAGCTTGCGGTCCGTTTCGAACACCGGGGAGCTGTTTTTT. Its translation: CASSLRSVSNTGELFF.

The rearrangement joins TRBV19 to TRBJ1-1; D is undetermined. The V end was cut by 5 bases, the J end by 12 bases, with 16 bases between. The germline V gene has CDR1 LNHDA and CDR2 SQIVND (reference sequence). The CDR3 totals 12 residues. The CDR3, as DNA: TGTGCCAGTAGTTCGTTGCCAACGGGAACTTTCTTT. Translating gives CASSSLPTGTFF.

This rearrangement joins TRBV6-5 to TRBJ2-7; TRBD2 matches at 9 bases. Germline loops: CDR1 MNHEY, CDR2 SVGAGI. The CDR3 extends over 16 amino acids. V lost 0 bases to trimming and J lost 7 bases; unmatched junction nucleotides: 10. The CDR3, as DNA: TGTGCCAGCAGTTACTCCCGGTGGGGGCTAGCGGGGGAGCAGTACTTC. It translates to CASSYSRWGLAGEQYF.

The rearrangement joins TRBV28 to TRBJ2-7; no definite D call. The CDR3 is 14 amino acids. V was pared by 7 bases and J by 0 bases, with 13 bases between. Germline loops: CDR1 MDHEN, CDR2 SYDVKM. CDR3 residues: CASTEAVSSYEQYF. The DNA for the CDR3 is TGTGCCAGCACAGAGGCCGTGAGCTCCTACGAGCAGTACTTC.

The genes are TRBV5-1 and TRBJ2-1; 7 nucleotides agree with TRBD1. J gave up 9 bases and V 1 base, and 13 bases lay outside the gene matches. The CDR3 is 16 residues long. Germline V gene lookup returns CDR1 SGHRS and CDR2 YFSETQ. CDR3 in DNA: TGCGCCAGCAGCTTGCAACTACTGACAGGGTCAGGTGAGCAGTTCTTC. It is translated as CASSLQLLTGSGEQFF.

The chain uses TRBV10-3 and TRBJ1-1; D is uncertain. Germline V CDR1 and CDR2: ENHRY, SYGVKD. This CDR3 has 13 residues. Deletions cut 3 bases from V and 5 bases from J, with 10 bases between. CDR3 loop: CAISDLDLTEAFF. CDR3 DNA: TGTGCCATCAGTGACCTGGACTTGACTGAAGCTTTCTTT.

In the case of this clone: An end of the junction does not agree with germline; a read error may underlie this. The V gene is TRBV10-3, the J gene TRBJ1-1, with a weak D call TRBD1 (5 bases). The germline V gene has CDR1 ENHRY and CDR2 SYGVKD. The CDR3 runs to 12 residues. CDR3 loop: CAISGGGPEAFF. As DNA, the CDR3 is TGTGCCATTAGTGGGGGGGGACCTGAAGCTTTCTTT.

For the CDR3, the DNA is TGCAGCGTTCACACACCGGGACAAGAAGAGACCCAGTACTTC. This translates into CSVHTPGQEETQYF. This chain joins TRBV29-1 and TRBJ2-5, with D tentatively TRBD1 (6 bases). Trimming shortened V by 5 bases and J by 3 bases, and 16 bases separated the two germline ends. CDR3 length: 14 amino acids. The germline V gene has CDR1 SQVTM and CDR2 ANQGSEA.

The chain is built from TRBV19 and TRBJ1-5, with a tentative D call TRBD1 (6 bases). V dropped 2 bases and J dropped 0 bases, with 14 bases sitting between them. This CDR3 is 17 amino acids long. CDR1 LNHDA and CDR2 SQIVND come from the germline V gene (reference sequence). The CDR3 bases are TGTGCCAGTAGTATATACAGGGTCGCGGATAGCAATCAGCCCCAGCATTTT. It is translated as CASSIYRVADSNQPQHF.

The chain recombines TRBV14 with TRBJ2-1; D ambiguous. The germline CDR1 and CDR2 sequences are SGHDN and FVKESK. The length of the CDR3 is 12 residues. The V and J ends lost 0 bases and 10 bases respectively, with 7 bases between them. CDR3 in DNA: TGTGCCAGCAGCCAAGATTCAGGCGAGCAGTTCTTC. Its translation: CASSQDSGEQFF.

This clone was recorded only once. This chain links TRBV6-5 with TRBJ2-3, with D unclear. Per the germline V gene, CDR1 is MNHEY and CDR2 is SVGAGI. CDR3 length equals 14 residues. V lost 6 bases, J lost 2 bases, and 12 bases lay in between. The CDR3: CASSPVGNTDTQYF. In DNA, the CDR3 is TGTGCCAGCAGCCCGGTCGGAAACACAGATACGCAGTATTTT.

J is TRBJ1-2 and V is TRBV28; 8 bases match TRBD1. Looked up from germline, CDR1 is MDHEN and CDR2 is SYDVKM. V shed 10 bases, J shed 4 bases, and the junction held 17 bases outside the gene matches. This CDR3 has 16 residues. This CDR3 is CATRSRTGTSLYGYTF. The CDR3 DNA reads TGTGCCACCCGGTCTAGGACAGGGACCTCTCTCTATGGCTACACCTTC.

The chain joins TRBV7-6 to TRBJ1-4; D not certain. The CDR3 runs 19 residues. CDR1 and CDR2 (germline): SGHVS, FNYEAQ. Trimming took off 1 base at V and 0 bases at J, with 18 bases between the two ends. The CDR3 sequence is CASSLEVPTKSATNEKLFF. The CDR3, as DNA: TGTGCCAGCAGCTTAGAAGTCCCCACAAAAAGTGCAACTAATGAAAAACTGTTTTTT.

V is TRBV2 and J is TRBJ1-5; D ambiguous. Germline V lookup: CDR1 SNHLY, CDR2 FYNNEI. The CDR3 runs 15 residues. With 3 bases removed from V and 0 bases from J, the gap between germline ends came to 9 bases. Written as DNA, the CDR3 is TGTGCCAGCAGTGAGGGCCGACCTAGCAATCAGCCCCAGCATTTT. The encoded protein is CASSEGRPSNQPQHF.

The genes are TRBV27 and TRBJ2-5; 7 bases agree with TRBD2. The germline V gene has CDR1 MNHEY and CDR2 SMNVEV (reference sequence). The CDR3 spans 12 residues. V lost 5 bases, J lost 11 bases, and 8 bases stayed unmatched. The CDR3, as DNA: TGTGCCAGCAGTACCATCGCGGGGGAGCAGTACTTC. Translating gives CASSTIAGEQYF.

The chain couples TRBV6-1 to TRBJ1-2; tentative D call: TRBD1 (6 bases). Germline lookup yields CDR1 MNHNS and CDR2 SASEGT. The CDR3 covers 17 residues. Trimming pared 4 bases from V and 0 bases from J, leaving 18 bases between. The CDR3 loop reads CASSVPRGAGTNYGYTF. CDR3 coding DNA: TGTGCCAGCAGTGTTCCTCGGGGGGCCGGGACTAACTATGGCTACACCTTC.

The chain couples TRBV21-1 to TRBJ1-4; the table names TRBD1, a call not compared with the DNA. TRBV21-1 is tagged as a pseudogene. CDR3 length equals 16 residues. The CDR3 here is CASRPGQNPTNEKLFF. CDR3 nucleotide sequence: TGTGCCAGCAGACCGGGACAGAACCCCACTAATGAAAAACTGTTTTTT.

The CDR3 here is CASSDRGRGNTEAFF. The CDR3 bases are TGTGCCAGCAGCGACAGGGGGCGTGGGAACACTGAAGCTTTCTTT. The chain carries TRBV5-4 and TRBJ1-1; TRBD1 aligns across 10 bases. The CDR3 is 15 amino acids. Germline V gene sequence: CDR1 SGHNT, CDR2 YYREEE (reference sequence). With 4 bases clipped from V and 1 base from J, the junction kept 4 bases outside the gene matches.

The rearrangement links TRBV10-3 to TRBJ2-1; the match to TRBD2 covers 10 bases. CDR1 is ENHRY, CDR2 SYGVKD, per germline. The trim removed 6 bases at V and 0 bases at J, leaving 11 bases unmatched. The CDR3 has 18 residues. CDR3 sequence: CAISTTSGTWGSYNEQFF. DNA of the CDR3: TGTGCCATCAGCACCACTAGCGGGACATGGGGCTCCTACAATGAGCAGTTCTTC.

The V call is TRBV19, the J call TRBJ2-7, with a weak D call TRBD1 (6 bases). The CDR3 loop spans 14 amino acids. Trimming left V 8 bases short and J 3 bases short, with 17 bases between. Germline values: CDR1 LNHDA, CDR2 SQIVND (reference sequence). CDR3 nucleotides: TGTGCCAGTTCCTCCCGGGACAACCTCTACGAGCAGTACTTC. This gives the protein CASSSRDNLYEQYF.

This chain connects TRBV2 to TRBJ2-1; the D gene is possibly TRBD1 (5 bases). The CDR3 totals 14 residues. V shed 8 bases and J shed 4 bases, with 15 bases lying between them. The germline gives CDR1 SNHLY, CDR2 FYNNEI. CDR3 in amino acids: CASAGQGSYNEQFF. The CDR3 coding sequence is TGTGCCAGCGCCGGGCAGGGATCTTACAATGAGCAGTTCTTC.

The chain joins TRBV7-2 to TRBJ2-2; 8 bases map to TRBD2. The CDR3 has 19 amino acids. V was pared by 5 bases and J by 8 bases, with 22 bases of the junction left unmatched. The V gene's germline CDR1 is SGHTA and CDR2 FQGNSA. The CDR3 DNA follows: TGTGCCAGCAGCAAGAGCGGGAGAGTCCATAGCCCCGCTGGGGGGGAGCTGTTTTTT. It encodes CASSKSGRVHSPAGGELFF.

The gene calls are TRBV7-3 and TRBJ2-1; D is unresolved. Looked up from germline, CDR1 is SGHTA and CDR2 is FQGTGA. The CDR3 spans 12 residues. Trimming cost V 5 bases and J 10 bases, with 12 bases left between them. The chain's CDR3 is CASSDSGREQFF. CDR3 DNA: TGTGCCAGCAGCGACTCCGGAAGGGAGCAGTTCTTC. The complete variable domain, with remaining parts taken from reference TRBV7-3 and TRBJ2-1, reads GAGVSQTPSNKVTEKGKYVELRCDPISGHTALYWYRQSLGQGPEFLIYFQGTGAADDSGLPNDRFFAVRPEGSVSTLKIQRTERGDSAVYLCASSDSGREQFFGPGTRLTVL.